The 29 T cell receptor beta chains given below trace back to one sample, sequenced in a study of blood T cell repertoires in COVID-19. The protocol was immunoSEQ multiplex PCR, while the TCRdb copy is restricted to in-frame clones and leaves out a portion. The sample lists approximately 100,000 clones, approximately 81% seen once, with more than 12% in the top ten. The sequenced material came from peripheral blood. These receptors were taken from a woman aged 70-85 years with acute or convalescent COVID-19.

V usage is TRBV24-1 and J usage is TRBJ2-3; 10 nucleotides match TRBD1. J was trimmed by 3 bases and V by 1 base; bases with no gene match: 9. This CDR3 contains 18 residues. Germline V gives CDR1 KGHDR, CDR2 SFDVKD. The CDR3 coding sequence is TGTGCCACCAGTGATTTTCCCGGTGGGACAGGGGTAACAGATACGCAGTATTTT. Amino acid sequence: CATSDFPGGTGVTDTQYF.

The chain's CDR3 is CASSIRGGQGVSQPQHF. CDR3 nucleotides: TGTGCCAGTAGTATTAGGGGCGGGCAGGGGGTGAGTCAGCCCCAGCATTTT. V gene TRBV19 combines with J gene TRBJ1-5, with 7 bases identical to TRBD1. J lost 6 bases, V lost 3 bases, and 14 bases had no gene match. The CDR3 is made up of 17 amino acids. Germline lookup yields CDR1 LNHDA and CDR2 SQIVND (reference sequence).

This clone has just a few counts. The chain is built from TRBV27 and TRBJ2-4; tentative D call: TRBD2 (6 bases). V was shortened by 6 bases and J by 5 bases, with 11 bases between the two germline ends. CDR3 length equals 13 residues. Germline values: CDR1 MNHEY, CDR2 SMNVEV (reference sequence). CDR3 sequence: CASRPSAQNIQYF. CDR3 coding DNA: TGTGCCAGCAGGCCTAGCGCCCAAAACATTCAGTACTTC.

V is TRBV24-1 and J is TRBJ2-1, with 8 bases matching TRBD2. This CDR3 contains 16 residues. Trimming took 4 bases from V and 0 from J; bases not matched to a gene: 4. Germline V gene sequence: CDR1 KGHDR, CDR2 SFDVKD. CDR3 DNA: TGTGCCACCAGTGAAATGAGCGGGAGCTCCTACAATGAGCAGTTCTTC. This sequence encodes CATSEMSGSSYNEQFF.

This chain joins TRBV3-1 (or the pseudogene TRBV3-2) and TRBJ1-2; a possible D gene is TRBD1 (6 bases). Germline V lookup: CDR1 LGHDT, CDR2 YNNKEL (reference sequence). The length of the CDR3 is 13 residues. V was clipped by 1 base and J by 11 bases, with 14 bases between them. The CDR3 sequence is CASSQGDTPQYTF. CDR3 DNA sequence: TGTGCCAGCAGCCAAGGGGACACACCACAGTACACCTTC.

The gene calls are TRBV6-5 and TRBJ1-2, with a tentative D call TRBD1 (5 bases). V dropped 0 bases and J dropped 4 bases, with 15 bases sitting between them. CDR1 and CDR2 from the germline V gene are MNHEY and SVGAGI. This CDR3 region has 16 residues. CDR3 protein: CASSYSMVGATYGYTF. CDR3 coding DNA: TGTGCCAGCAGTTACTCGATGGTTGGGGCCACCTATGGCTACACCTTC.

This clone was seen only once. The chain recombines TRBV5-1 with TRBJ2-5; 8 bases are a match to TRBD2. Germline lookup yields CDR1 SGHRS and CDR2 YFSETQ. This CDR3 region has 15 residues. Unmatched junction bases numbered 2, after V lost 0 bases and J lost 1 base. The CDR3 region is CASSLDTSGQETQYF. For the CDR3, the DNA is TGCGCCAGCAGCTTGGACACTAGCGGCCAAGAGACCCAGTACTTC.

This clone was detected only a few times. The chain recombines TRBV27 with TRBJ1-5; a weak D match, TRBD1 (5 bases). Germline loops: CDR1 MNHEY, CDR2 SMNVEV (reference sequence). This CDR3 has 15 amino acids. Trimming removed 8 bases at V and 0 bases at J, with 14 bases between. CDR3 region: CASPGGAHSNQPQHF. CDR3 sequence (DNA): TGTGCCAGCCCCGGTGGGGCTCATAGCAATCAGCCCCAGCATTTT.

The chain links TRBV27 to TRBJ2-5, with TRBD2 matching over 12 bases. Trimming cost V 5 bases and J 4 bases; bases outside gene matches: 8. CDR1 is MNHEY and CDR2 is SMNVEV in the germline V gene (reference sequence). The length of the CDR3 is 16 residues. The CDR3 DNA is TGTGCCAGCAGTCCCCTGACTAGCGGGAGTTCAGAGACCCAGTACTTC. Protein sequence: CASSPLTSGSSETQYF.

This clone was seen a single time. J is TRBJ1-2 and V is TRBV30; 7 bases agree with TRBD1. The J segment lost 7 bases and the V segment lost 1 base, leaving 6 bases of the junction unmatched. CDR1 and CDR2 (germline): GTSNPN, SVGIG (reference sequence). CDR3 length: 13 residues. The CDR3 protein is CAWSDRGLAGYTF. DNA for the CDR3: TGTGCCTGGAGTGACAGGGGTTTGGCTGGCTACACCTTC.

The V and J genes are TRBV6-5 and TRBJ1-6, with 8 bases lining up with TRBD1. Germline CDR1 MNHEY, CDR2 SVGAGI. Trimming cost V 8 bases and J 6 bases; bases outside gene matches: 6. The CDR3 spans 14 residues. The CDR3 nucleotides read TGTGCCAGCTCGCGGACAGGGACTAATTCACCCCTCCACTTT. This codes for CASSRTGTNSPLHF.

V is TRBV7-9 and J is TRBJ2-3, with TRBD2 identical over 7 bases. This CDR3 is 16 amino acids long. Germline V gene sequence: CDR1 SEHNR, CDR2 FQNEAQ (reference sequence). Germline trimming cut 1 base from V and 1 base from J; bases unmatched to any gene: 5. CDR3: CASSLVGGRRTDTQYF. The CDR3 region has the DNA TGTGCCAGCAGCTTAGTGGGCGGGAGACGCACAGATACGCAGTATTTT. The full variable domain, in which reference TRBV7-9 and TRBJ2-3 provide the parts outside the CDR3, is DTGVSQNPRHKITKRGQNVTFRCDPISEHNRLYWYRQTLGQGPEFLTYFQNEAQLEKSRLLSDRFSAERPKGSFSTLEIQRTEQGDSAMYLCASSLVGGRRTDTQYFGPGTRLTVL.

The chain combines TRBV7-2 with TRBJ2-3; TRBD2 might be the D (6 bases). The CDR3 loop spans 14 amino acids. Trimming left V 0 bases short and J 8 bases short, with 12 bases between. Germline values: CDR1 SGHTA, CDR2 FQGNSA. CDR3 bases: TGTGCCAGCAGCTTAGCAGTTAGCGGTCTTACGCAGTATTTT. Its protein product is CASSLAVSGLTQYF.

This rearrangement joins TRBV3-1 (or the pseudogene TRBV3-2) to TRBJ1-5, with TRBD1 matching over 8 bases. J was trimmed by 6 bases and V by 0 bases; bases with no gene match: 4. In germline, CDR1 is LGHDT, CDR2 YNNKEL (reference sequence). The CDR3 is made up of 15 amino acids. The CDR3, as DNA: TGTGCCAGCAGCCAAGATGCAGGGGGCGGTCAGCCCCAGCATTTT. Amino acid sequence: CASSQDAGGGQPQHF.

The chain combines TRBV3-1 (or the pseudogene TRBV3-2) with TRBJ2-1; the D gene is possibly TRBD1 (5 bases). Trimming removed 0 bases at V and 3 bases at J, with 9 bases between. In germline, CDR1 is LGHDT, CDR2 YNNKEL (reference sequence). This CDR3 region has 15 residues. CDR3 sequence (DNA): TGTGCCAGCAGCCAAGACAGGGTGGGCTACAATGAGCAGTTCTTC. As protein: CASSQDRVGYNEQFF.

This chain uses TRBV6-6 with TRBJ2-3; D is perhaps TRBD2 (5 bases). Looked up from germline, CDR1 is MNHNY and CDR2 is SVGAGI (reference sequence). Trimming removed 7 bases from V and 4 bases from J, with 18 bases in between. CDR3 size: 15 residues. The CDR3 protein is CASNSLARSADTQYF. The CDR3 bases are TGTGCCAGCAATAGTCTAGCCCGCAGCGCAGATACGCAGTATTTT.

The V and J genes are TRBV30 and TRBJ1-2; D is uncertain. From germline, CDR1 is GTSNPN and CDR2 SVGIG (reference sequence). V lost 2 bases to trimming and J lost 1 base, with 26 bases between them. The CDR3 is 19 residues long. CDR3 in DNA: TGTGCCTGGAGTAGGCAGGTTTCTCCCCTCGGTCCTTATAACTATGGCTACACCTTC. Amino acids: CAWSRQVSPLGPYNYGYTF.

The chain joins TRBV10-1 to TRBJ1-2; D is perhaps TRBD1 (5 bases). V was clipped by 2 bases and J by 2 bases, with 12 bases between them. This CDR3 contains 15 residues. Germline V CDR1 and CDR2: WNHNN, SYGVQD (reference sequence). For the CDR3, the DNA is TGCGCCAGCAGTGAGATGGAACAGGACAACTATGGCTACACCTTC. It codes for CASSEMEQDNYGYTF.

The V gene is TRBV20-1, the J gene TRBJ1-5; D gene ambiguous. In germline, CDR1 is DFQATT, CDR2 SNEGSKA (reference sequence). Trimming pared 3 bases from V and 2 bases from J, leaving 8 bases between. CDR3 size: 13 residues. The chain's CDR3 is CSASWEGNQPQHF. CDR3 nucleotide sequence: TGCAGTGCTAGTTGGGAGGGCAATCAGCCCCAGCATTTT.

The J gene is TRBJ1-3, the V gene TRBV7-9; tentatively, D is TRBD1 (5 bases). Germline V CDR1 and CDR2: SEHNR, FQNEAQ (reference sequence). V lost 1 base, J lost 0 bases, and 7 bases lay in between. This CDR3 is 15 amino acids long. For the CDR3, the DNA is TGTGCCAGCAGCTTAGATACAGGCTCTGGAAACACCATATATTTT. Its protein is CASSLDTGSGNTIYF.

This rearrangement joins TRBV11-1 to TRBJ2-1; the D gene is possibly TRBD2 (6 bases). CDR3 size: 18 residues. The germline V and J ends were trimmed by 0 bases and 0 bases, with 15 bases remaining between them. Germline values: CDR1 SGHAT, CDR2 FQDESV (reference sequence). CDR3 loop: CASSLAWGTWISYNEQFF. In DNA form, the CDR3 reads TGTGCCAGCAGCTTAGCGTGGGGGACTTGGATCTCCTACAATGAGCAGTTCTTC.

The chain links TRBV5-4 to TRBJ2-6; perhaps TRBD1 as D (6 bases). Germline V CDR1 and CDR2: SGHNT, YYREEE (reference sequence). Trimming pared 1 base from V and 4 bases from J, leaving 18 bases between. There are 18 residues in the CDR3. CDR3 bases: TGTGCCAGCAGCTTGCTTGGGCAGGGGAAATCGGGGGCCAACGTCCTGACTTTC. Translated, it gives CASSLLGQGKSGANVLTF.

The rearrangement links TRBV6-4 to TRBJ2-1, with TRBD2 matching 13 bases. The V and J ends lost 5 bases and 12 bases, in that order; junction bases with no gene match: 7. The CDR3 has 14 amino acids. Germline V gene lookup returns CDR1 MRHNA and CDR2 SNTAGT. CDR3 sequence (DNA): TGTGCCAGCAGTCCACTAGCGGGGGGGCACTCGCAGTTCTTC. Translating gives CASSPLAGGHSQFF.

The chain employs TRBV5-4 and TRBJ2-3; D is uncertain. Germline-derived CDR1 and CDR2 are SGHNT and YYREEE (reference sequence). Trimming shortened V by 4 bases and J by 0 bases, and 21 bases separated the two germline ends. The CDR3 is 18 amino acids. CDR3 coding DNA: TGTGCCAGCAGCGATCCACAGAACAAGCACCAAAGCACAGATACGCAGTATTTT. This sequence encodes CASSDPQNKHQSTDTQYF.

J is TRBJ2-3 and V is TRBV7-9; no definite D call. The CDR3 covers 12 residues. V was trimmed by 5 bases and J by 5 bases, leaving 8 bases between them. The V gene's germline CDR1 is SEHNR and CDR2 FQNEAQ (reference sequence). CDR3 sequence (DNA): TGTGCCAGCAGCCCAGTTTTAGATACGCAGTATTTT. Translation: CASSPVLDTQYF.

At least ten counts were recorded for this clone. The chain links TRBV2 to TRBJ2-1; D not resolved. Deletions cut 6 bases from V and 4 bases from J, with 4 bases between. Germline V gives CDR1 SNHLY, CDR2 FYNNEI. The CDR3 loop spans 11 amino acids. The CDR3 sequence is CASSGYNEQFF. CDR3 coding DNA: TGTGCCAGCAGCGGTTACAATGAGCAGTTCTTC.

There are a few counts of this clone. V gene TRBV19 combines with J gene TRBJ1-5; 9 bases map to TRBD1. Trimming cost V 5 bases and J 5 bases; bases outside gene matches: 10. The V gene's germline CDR1 is LNHDA and CDR2 SQIVND (reference sequence). The CDR3 runs 16 residues. CDR3 in DNA: TGTGCCAGTAGTCCCCGGGACAGGGAAGTTGATCAGCCCCAGCATTTT. Protein sequence: CASSPRDREVDQPQHF.

V gene TRBV12-3 or TRBV12-4 combines with J gene TRBJ2-4, with 7 positions matching TRBD1. This CDR3 contains 13 residues. V lost 7 bases, J lost 3 bases, and 3 bases stayed unmatched. The CDR3 here is CASKGDSKNIQYF. In DNA form, the CDR3 reads TGTGCCAGCAAGGGGGACAGCAAAAACATTCAGTACTTC.

This rearrangement joins TRBV6-1 to TRBJ2-5, with a tentative D call TRBD2 (6 bases). Looked up from germline, CDR1 is MNHNS and CDR2 is SASEGT. V lost 2 bases and J lost 9, with 16 bases in between. The CDR3 is 14 residues long. CDR3 nucleotide sequence: TGTGCCAGCAGTGAACGTTGGGGGACTGGGGCCCAGTACTTC. The encoded protein is CASSERWGTGAQYF.